This T cell receptor beta chain is from a study of T cells in narcolepsy. Clones were sequenced by immunoSEQ multiplex PCR, and TCRdb holds only the in-frame ones, with some missing. The sample holds approximately 25,000 clones, just over 60% seen once. This clone was recorded once. Source material: memory (CD45RA-) CD4+ T cells from blood. The TCR comes from a human donor in good health.

The CDR3, as DNA: TGCGCCAGCAGGAAGACCCTTGACGAGCAGTACTTC. Its translation is CASRKTLDEQYF. V usage is TRBV5-1 and J usage is TRBJ2-7; no clear D. Germline CDR1 is SGHRS and CDR2 is YFSETQ. The V and J ends lost 5 bases and 5 bases respectively, with 11 bases between them. This CDR3 spans 12 amino acids.